A selection of T cell receptor beta chains follows, all from one sample in a study. Profiling relied on immunoSEQ multiplex PCR, and the TCRdb table lists in-frame clones only, not all of them. This table holds under 90,000 clones, approximately 92% found once. Input material: PBMCs. The receptors here all came from a man between 35 and 55 years old with rheumatoid arthritis. CDR3s include the opening cysteine and the closing phenylalanine or tryptophan. D genes are given only for firm matches. A clone size is listed for some rows: how often the clone was seen (once, few, many), or a class if it is expanded.

D: .
V: TRBV3-1/TRBV3-2
size: once
J: TRBJ1-3
CDR3: CASSKDSSGNTIYF
DNA: TGTGCCAGCAGCAAAGACAGCTCTGGAAACACCATATATTTT

D: .
V: TRBV5-4
size: .
J: TRBJ1-1
CDR3: CASSIQGTVGTEAFF
DNA: TGTGCCAGCAGCATCCAGGGTACGGTAGGGACTGAAGCTTTCTTT

D: .
V: TRBV10-2
size: .
J: TRBJ1-6
CDR3: CASSEENRWNSPLHF
DNA: TGCGCCAGCAGTGAGGAAAACAGGTGGAATTCACCCCTCCACTTT

D: .
V: TRBV18
size: .
J: TRBJ1-5
CDR3: CASSPGGNQPQHF
DNA: TGTGCCAGCTCGCCTGGTGGGAATCAGCCCCAGCATTTT

D: .
V: TRBV11-2
size: .
J: TRBJ1-2
CDR3: CASRPQGVVYGYTF
DNA: TGTGCCAGCAGACCTCAGGGTGTGGTCTATGGCTACACCTTC

D: TRBD1
V: TRBV18
size: once
J: TRBJ2-1
CDR3: CASSPSTGASPNEQFF
DNA: TGTGCCAGCTCACCATCGACAGGGGCCTCCCCCAATGAGCAGTTCTTC

D: .
V: TRBV19
size: once
J: TRBJ2-7
CDR3: CASSKLGVPPLYEQYF
DNA: TGTGCCAGTAGCAAACTCGGGGTACCTCCTCTCTACGAGCAGTACTTC

D: .
V: TRBV6-2/TRBV6-3
size: .
J: TRBJ1-4
CDR3: CASSSPENKLFF
DNA: TGTGCCAGCAGTTCCCCGGAGAATAAACTGTTTTTT

D: .
V: TRBV2
size: .
J: TRBJ2-5
CDR3: CATQGRGSLQETQYF
DNA: TGTGCCACCCAAGGTCGGGGGAGCCTCCAAGAGACCCAGTACTTC

D: TRBD1
V: TRBV11-2
size: .
J: TRBJ2-7
CDR3: CASSLYRGMEAYEQYF
DNA: TGTGCCAGCAGCTTGTACAGGGGGATGGAGGCCTACGAGCAGTACTTC

D: .
V: TRBV12-5
size: .
J: TRBJ1-2
CDR3: CASGPGGAGYTF
DNA: TGTGCTAGTGGCCCAGGTGGGGCCGGCTACACCTTC

D: .
V: TRBV28
size: .
J: TRBJ1-6
CDR3: CASSSHRVGGSPLHF
DNA: TGTGCCAGCAGCTCTCACAGGGTGGGGGGTTCACCCCTCCACTTT

D: .
V: TRBV7-2
size: .
J: TRBJ2-4
CDR3: CASSFAGENIQYF
DNA: TGTGCCAGCAGCTTTGCTGGGGAAAACATTCAGTACTTC

D: TRBD2
V: TRBV28
size: .
J: TRBJ2-2
CDR3: CASRRPGLAHTGELFF
DNA: TGTGCCAGCAGACGCCCGGGACTAGCGCACACCGGGGAGCTGTTTTTT